The following is a T cell receptor (beta chain) sequence with its context. This table comes from immunoSEQ multiplex PCR, and its TCRdb copy is limited to in-frame clones, with some not included. This sample has some 57,000 clones, with approximately 97% found just once. This entry is derived from a study of technical replicates of blood from a handful of donors. CDR3 length: 15 residues. CDR1 is SGHRS, CDR2 YFSETQ, per germline. Germline trimming cut 2 bases from V and 0 bases from J; bases unmatched to any gene: 4. The clonotype was recovered from a human donor in good health. The chain carries TRBV5-1 and TRBJ1-1, with 7 nucleotides matching TRBD1. The sequencing input was T cells isolated from PBMCs. The CDR3 coding sequence is TGCGCCAGCAGCTTAGACAGGGTGGTGAACACTGAAGCTTTCTTT. It codes for CASSLDRVVNTEAFF.